Following are 5 T cell receptor beta chains from one sample sequenced in a study of radiation and T cells in renal cell carcinoma (dated by TCRdb to 2020 to 2022). Library preparation used the immunoSEQ multiplex PCR assay. TCRdb's version of the immuneACCESS table is confined to in-frame rearrangements and falls short of the full clone set. An unresolved V gene accounts for under half of the shortfall where checked; the remainder is of unknown origin. This sample holds some 43,000 clones; roughly 80% were observed only once. The ten top clones hold about 30% of the sample. The time point label for this specimen denotes: blood 4 weeks post-SBRT, at nephrectomy. What the treatment or condition label conveys for this sample: 15 Gy SBRT to primary tumor, nephrectomy 4 weeks later. The sample in question was blood, obtained from a patient whose treatment included radiotherapy and nephrectomy. These receptors were obtained from a woman aged 70 to 79 with renal cell carcinoma.

The rearrangement uses TRBV6-6 and TRBJ1-5, with TRBD1 identical over 8 bases. From germline, CDR1 is MNHNY and CDR2 SVGAGI (reference sequence). This CDR3 comprises 14 residues. V shed 7 bases, J shed 11 bases, and the junction held 13 bases outside the gene matches. The CDR3: CASNKPSQGAAQHF. Written as DNA, the CDR3 is TGTGCCAGCAATAAACCCTCGCAGGGGGCGGCCCAGCATTTT.

The J gene is TRBJ1-2, the V gene TRBV4-1, with D tentatively TRBD1 (5 bases). Germline V CDR1 and CDR2: MGHRA, YSYEKL. The ends were cut back, 0 bases at V and 4 bases at J, with 9 bases in the middle. CDR3 size: 14 residues. This chain's CDR3 is CASSQEAGSYGYTF. CDR3 bases: TGCGCCAGCAGCCAAGAGGCAGGGTCCTATGGCTACACCTTC.

The chain uses TRBV5-1 and TRBJ2-3, with D perhaps TRBD2 (6 bases). The CDR3 extends over 16 amino acids. Trimming removed 0 bases from V and 5 bases from J, with 16 bases in between. The V gene's germline CDR1 is SGHRS and CDR2 YFSETQ. The CDR3 protein is CASSLAGSGGLDTQYF. Written as DNA, the CDR3 is TGCGCCAGCAGCTTGGCGGGGTCTGGGGGACTAGATACGCAGTATTTT.

The chain has TRBV19 and TRBJ1-1; no reliable D call. The germline gives CDR1 LNHDA, CDR2 SQIVND (reference sequence). This CDR3 region has 14 residues. Trimming left V 3 bases short and J 0 bases short, with 8 bases between. CDR3 residues: CASSINTLNTEAFF. The DNA for the CDR3 is TGTGCCAGTAGTATCAACACCCTGAACACTGAAGCTTTCTTT.

V and J are TRBV6-1 and TRBJ1-2; D unresolved. This CDR3 has 11 residues. Germline assignment: CDR1 MNHNS and CDR2 SASEGT. CDR3 sequence: CASAKNYGYTF. The DNA for the CDR3 is TGTGCGAGCGCCAAAAACTATGGCTACACCTTC.